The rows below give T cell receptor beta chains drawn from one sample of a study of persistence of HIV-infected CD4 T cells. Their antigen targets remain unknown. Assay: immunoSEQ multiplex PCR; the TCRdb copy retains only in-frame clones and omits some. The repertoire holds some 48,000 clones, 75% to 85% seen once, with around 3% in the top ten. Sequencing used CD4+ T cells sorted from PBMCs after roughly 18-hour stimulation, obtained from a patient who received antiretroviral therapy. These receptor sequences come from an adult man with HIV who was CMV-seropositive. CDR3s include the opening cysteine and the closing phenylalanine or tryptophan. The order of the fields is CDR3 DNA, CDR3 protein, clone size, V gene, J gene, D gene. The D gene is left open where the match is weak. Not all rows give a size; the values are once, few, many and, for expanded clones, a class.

CDR3 DNA: TGTGCCAGCAGCGCCCGACGGGGGAATCAGCCCCAGCATTTT; CDR3 protein: CASSARRGNQPQHF; clone size: medium-sized; V gene: TRBV2; J gene: TRBJ1-5; D gene: -
CDR3 DNA: TGTGCCAGCAGCTTCGACAGGGCCCCCTACAATGAGCAGTTCTTC; CDR3 protein: CASSFDRAPYNEQFF; clone size: -; V gene: TRBV7-3; J gene: TRBJ2-1; D gene: TRBD1
CDR3 DNA: TGTGCCAGCAGCCCCGGAGGCCAGCCCCAGCATTTT; CDR3 protein: CASSPGGQPQHF; clone size: -; V gene: TRBV3-1/TRBV3-2; J gene: TRBJ1-5; D gene: -
CDR3 DNA: TGTGCCAGTAGTAACGTCAGGGGGCAGAGGGTTGAAGCTTTCTTT; CDR3 protein: CASSNVRGQRVEAFF; clone size: few; V gene: TRBV19; J gene: TRBJ1-1; D gene: TRBD1
CDR3 DNA: TGTGCCAGCAGCGCCCGCGTCAGGGGATCCTACGAGCAGTACTTC; CDR3 protein: CASSARVRGSYEQYF; clone size: few; V gene: TRBV7-2; J gene: TRBJ2-7; D gene: -
CDR3 DNA: TGTGCCAGCAGTTCCCCGAGACAGGGGAGCACGTCACCCCTCCACTTT; CDR3 protein: CASSSPRQGSTSPLHF; clone size: once; V gene: TRBV6-5; J gene: TRBJ1-6; D gene: TRBD1
CDR3 DNA: TGTGCCAGCAGTGGGACAGTGGCTGGAAACACCATATATTTT; CDR3 protein: CASSGTVAGNTIYF; clone size: -; V gene: TRBV7-2; J gene: TRBJ1-3; D gene: TRBD1
CDR3 DNA: TGCGCCAGCAGCTTGGAGGGACGTGGGGCCAACGTCCTGACTTTC; CDR3 protein: CASSLEGRGANVLTF; clone size: -; V gene: TRBV5-1; J gene: TRBJ2-6; D gene: -
CDR3 DNA: TGTGCCAGCAGCCCCGGGACTAGACTATACTTC; CDR3 protein: CASSPGTRLYF; clone size: -; V gene: TRBV9; J gene: TRBJ2-7; D gene: TRBD2
CDR3 DNA: TGCGCCAGCAGTGAAATGGGGGACGAGCAGTACTTC; CDR3 protein: CASSEMGDEQYF; clone size: -; V gene: TRBV10-2; J gene: TRBJ2-7; D gene: -
CDR3 DNA: TGTGCCACCAGTGCGGGGACTAGCGGATACAATGAGCAGTTCTTC; CDR3 protein: CATSAGTSGYNEQFF; clone size: -; V gene: TRBV24-1; J gene: TRBJ2-1; D gene: TRBD2
CDR3 DNA: TGTGCCATCAGTGAGGACAGGGGAGGCTACACCTTC; CDR3 protein: CAISEDRGGYTF; clone size: -; V gene: TRBV10-3; J gene: TRBJ1-2; D gene: TRBD1
CDR3 DNA: TGTGCCATCAGCCTTAGCGGGGGGGGCAACGAGCAGTACTTC; CDR3 protein: CAISLSGGGNEQYF; clone size: -; V gene: TRBV10-3; J gene: TRBJ2-7; D gene: TRBD2
CDR3 DNA: TGTGCCAGTAGTATGGCCCCCGCCAGGGGAGCCAAAAACATTCAGTACTTC; CDR3 protein: CASSMAPARGAKNIQYF; clone size: -; V gene: TRBV19; J gene: TRBJ2-4; D gene: -
CDR3 DNA: TGTGCCACCAGCAGAGGGGGGGGCGCGGACACTGAAGCTTTCTTT; CDR3 protein: CATSRGGGADTEAFF; clone size: -; V gene: TRBV15; J gene: TRBJ1-1; D gene: -
CDR3 DNA: TGTGCCAGTAGTATCCCCAGTCTCGAGCAGTTCTTC; CDR3 protein: CASSIPSLEQFF; clone size: -; V gene: TRBV19; J gene: TRBJ2-1; D gene: -
CDR3 DNA: TGTGCCAGCTCACCACCCCGGACCGGGACGGACACTGAAGCTTTCTTT; CDR3 protein: CASSPPRTGTDTEAFF; clone size: once; V gene: TRBV18; J gene: TRBJ1-1; D gene: -
CDR3 DNA: TGTGCCAGCATGAGGGCAGGGAATCAGCCCCAGCATTTT; CDR3 protein: CASMRAGNQPQHF; clone size: -; V gene: TRBV2; J gene: TRBJ1-5; D gene: -
CDR3 DNA: TGTGCCAGCAGCTTGCAATCGGGCTCCCGCCAGCCCCAGCATTTT; CDR3 protein: CASSLQSGSRQPQHF; clone size: -; V gene: TRBV5-5; J gene: TRBJ1-5; D gene: -
CDR3 DNA: TGTGCCAGCAGCCAAGGACGGTCGTCTAACTATGGCTACACCTTC; CDR3 protein: CASSQGRSSNYGYTF; clone size: -; V gene: TRBV14; J gene: TRBJ1-2; D gene: -
CDR3 DNA: TGTGCCATCAGTGAGTCGGGACAGGGCTACAATGAGCAGTTCTTC; CDR3 protein: CAISESGQGYNEQFF; clone size: -; V gene: TRBV10-3; J gene: TRBJ2-1; D gene: TRBD1
CDR3 DNA: TGTGCCAGCAGGGAAAGGGGTCATGAGCAGTTCTTC; CDR3 protein: CASRERGHEQFF; clone size: once; V gene: TRBV2; J gene: TRBJ2-1; D gene: -
CDR3 DNA: TGCGCCAGCAGCCACTCTGGGGCCAACGTCCTGACTTTC; CDR3 protein: CASSHSGANVLTF; clone size: -; V gene: TRBV5-1; J gene: TRBJ2-6; D gene: -
CDR3 DNA: TGTGCCAGCAGCCCTTCCATCTATGGCTACACCTTC; CDR3 protein: CASSPSIYGYTF; clone size: -; V gene: TRBV5-5; J gene: TRBJ1-2; D gene: -
CDR3 DNA: TGTGCCATCAGGGACAGCTCTGGAAACACCATATATTTT; CDR3 protein: CAIRDSSGNTIYF; clone size: -; V gene: TRBV10-3; J gene: TRBJ1-3; D gene: -
CDR3 DNA: TGTGCCAGCAGTCGGAGCACGGACACTGAAGCTTTCTTT; CDR3 protein: CASSRSTDTEAFF; clone size: -; V gene: TRBV2; J gene: TRBJ1-1; D gene: -
CDR3 DNA: TGTGCCAGCTCACCACGAAGCGCCGCAGCTTTCTTT; CDR3 protein: CASSPRSAAAFF; clone size: -; V gene: TRBV18; J gene: TRBJ1-1; D gene: -
CDR3 DNA: TGTGCCAGCAGCCGGAAACAGAGTAATGAAAAACTGTTTTTT; CDR3 protein: CASSRKQSNEKLFF; clone size: -; V gene: TRBV5-6; J gene: TRBJ1-4; D gene: -
CDR3 DNA: TGTGCCAGCAGCAAAGGGGGGTTCAGGGGGCAGGGCTACACCTTC; CDR3 protein: CASSKGGFRGQGYTF; clone size: -; V gene: TRBV21-1; J gene: TRBJ1-2; D gene: -
CDR3 DNA: TGTGCCAGCAGCCAAGGAGCGGGCCCGGGCACAGATACGCAGTATTTT; CDR3 protein: CASSQGAGPGTDTQYF; clone size: -; V gene: TRBV3-1/TRBV3-2; J gene: TRBJ2-3; D gene: -
CDR3 DNA: TGTGCCAGCAGCTTGGTTTTTCTGGAGACCCAGTACTTC; CDR3 protein: CASSLVFLETQYF; clone size: once; V gene: TRBV7-9; J gene: TRBJ2-5; D gene: -
CDR3 DNA: TGTGCCAGCAGGCATGACAGCTTTGGAAACACCATATATTTT; CDR3 protein: CASRHDSFGNTIYF; clone size: -; V gene: TRBV7-2; J gene: TRBJ1-3; D gene: -
CDR3 DNA: TGTGCCAGCAGCTTAGTGGGGGCTACAGGAAACACCATATATTTT; CDR3 protein: CASSLVGATGNTIYF; clone size: -; V gene: TRBV13; J gene: TRBJ1-3; D gene: -
CDR3 DNA: TGTGCCAGCAGCCAAGCGAGACTAGCGGGAGCCGAGCAGTACTTC; CDR3 protein: CASSQARLAGAEQYF; clone size: few; V gene: TRBV3-1/TRBV3-2; J gene: TRBJ2-7; D gene: TRBD2
CDR3 DNA: TGTGCCAGCAGCACGGAGGTACTTAGGACAGCTAAAGAGACCCAGTACTTC; CDR3 protein: CASSTEVLRTAKETQYF; clone size: once; V gene: TRBV5-4; J gene: TRBJ2-5; D gene: -
CDR3 DNA: TGTGCCACCAGAGAGAGGACAGCTCCCTACGAGCAGTACTTC; CDR3 protein: CATRERTAPYEQYF; clone size: -; V gene: TRBV24-1; J gene: TRBJ2-7; D gene: -
CDR3 DNA: TGTGCCAGCAGCCGAGGGGGCAGCTCGAACACCGGGGAGCTGTTTTTT; CDR3 protein: CASSRGGSSNTGELFF; clone size: few; V gene: TRBV7-9; J gene: TRBJ2-2; D gene: TRBD1
CDR3 DNA: TGTGCCTGGAGGCGTACAGGGTTCTCCTACGAGCAGTACTTC; CDR3 protein: CAWRRTGFSYEQYF; clone size: few; V gene: TRBV30; J gene: TRBJ2-7; D gene: -
CDR3 DNA: TGTGCCAGCAGCGCGACAGGGGGCTACGAGCAGTACTTC; CDR3 protein: CASSATGGYEQYF; clone size: -; V gene: TRBV11-3; J gene: TRBJ2-7; D gene: TRBD1
CDR3 DNA: TGCGCCAGCAGCCCATTACAGGGGGCTGTGGAAAAACTGTTTTTT; CDR3 protein: CASSPLQGAVEKLFF; clone size: -; V gene: TRBV5-1; J gene: TRBJ1-4; D gene: TRBD1
CDR3 DNA: TGCGCCAGCAGCCACATAGGCTCTGGGGCCAACGTCCTGACTTTC; CDR3 protein: CASSHIGSGANVLTF; clone size: once; V gene: TRBV5-1; J gene: TRBJ2-6; D gene: -